Shown below are 29 T cell receptor beta chains from a single sample sequenced in a study of regulatory T cells in long-lasting Graves disease. Documented time point: newly diagnosed GD, antithyroid drugs for less than 3 months. Generation of the TCR library employed RNA extracted from PBMCs. According to the study, TCR beta libraries were built with iRepertoire HTBI primers and CDR3-region Arm-PCR. Via MiXCR, TCRdb re-called the multiplex PCR reads, giving one row per CDR3 protein. The sample lists 400,000 to 500,000 distinct CDR3 sequences; 14% to 15% were seen once. These same records also appear under a second study, on T cells in Graves' hyperthyroidism and ophthalmopathy.

The sample consisted of peripheral blood mononuclear cells (PBMCs), taken at new diagnosis, from a patient treated with antithyroid drugs. These TCRs come from a woman aged 25 to 45 with Graves disease.

Remarks on this clonotype: Mismatch with germline at one junction end may stem from a read error. The rearrangement uses TRBV24-1 and TRBJ2-2; 12 bases align to TRBD2. CDR1 is KGHDR and CDR2 is SFDVKD in the germline V gene. The CDR3 is 19 amino acids. The CDR3 sequence is CATGGTERTSGTNTGGLFF. The CDR3 bases are TGTGCCACCGGAGGGACAGAAAGGACTAGCGGGACGAACACCGGGGGGCTGTTTTTT.

The V call is TRBV4-1, the J call TRBJ2-3; no reliable D call. The J call may be wrong; the DNA end is better matched by TRBJ2-5. There are 14 residues in the CDR3. CDR1 MGHRA and CDR2 YSYEKL come from the germline V gene. DNA of the CDR3: TGCGCCAGCAGCCAAGATTCCGATAGAGAGACCCAGTACTTC. It is translated as CASSQDSDRETQYF.

The genes are TRBV24-1 and TRBJ2-3, with 7 nucleotides matching TRBD1. The V and J ends lost 7 bases and 1 base, in that order; junction bases with no gene match: 13. The CDR3 runs to 17 residues. Germline V CDR1 and CDR2: KGHDR, SFDVKD. CDR3 amino acids: CATSPHHLGGGTDTQYF. DNA of the CDR3: TGTGCCACCAGCCCCCACCATTTAGGGGGCGGCACAGATACGCAGTATTTT.

The rearrangement links TRBV20-1 to TRBJ2-2; 8 bases match TRBD2. CDR1 is DFQATT and CDR2 is SNEGSKA in the germline V gene (reference sequence). This CDR3 region has 16 residues. Unmatched junction bases numbered 9, after V lost 0 bases and J lost 6 bases. The CDR3 reads CSARDKAGVYPGELFF. Written as DNA, the CDR3 is TGCAGTGCTAGAGATAAAGCGGGAGTCTACCCCGGGGAGCTGTTTTTT.

To note about this clonotype: Being one base from a much bigger clone, this may be a read error. The gene calls are TRBV10-3 and TRBJ2-1; 10 nucleotides align to TRBD2. The CDR3 length is 19 residues. With 2 bases clipped from V and 5 bases from J, the junction kept 15 bases outside the gene matches. The germline V gene encodes CDR1 ENHRY and CDR2 SYGVKD. CDR3 nucleotide sequence: TGTGCCATCAGTGAGGAGGGACTAGCGCACCCGGGGCCCCACAATGAGCAGTTCTTC. Its translation is CAISEEGLAHPGPHNEQFF.

This clonotype was found many times. At one end, the junction sequence differs from germline, possibly due to a read error. The chain has TRBV4-1 and TRBJ2-7; the match to TRBD1 covers 9 bases. Germline values: CDR1 MGHRA, CDR2 YSYEKL. The CDR3 totals 13 residues. The DNA of the CDR3 is TGTGCCAGCCGGGGGACAGGGACCTACGAGCAGTACTTC. Amino acids: CASRGTGTYEQYF.

The V and J genes are TRBV14 and TRBJ2-4; D unclear. The V gene's germline CDR1 is SGHDN and CDR2 FVKESK. The CDR3 runs 11 residues. Trimming pared 1 base from V and 8 bases from J, leaving 3 bases between. CDR3 bases: TGTGCCAGCAGCCAAGTTGACATTCAGTACTTC. Translated, it gives CASSQVDIQYF. Complete variable domain (other parts from reference TRBV14 and TRBJ2-4): EAGVTQFPSHSVIEKGQTVTLRCDPISGHDNLYWYRRVMGKEIKFLLHFVKESKQDESGMPNNRFLAERTGGTYSTLKVQPAELEDSGVYFCASSQVDIQYFGAGTRLSVL.

The J gene is TRBJ2-1, the V gene TRBV5-1; 8 nucleotides align to TRBD2. CDR3 size: 16 residues. Trimming at V came to 0 bases and at J to 6 bases, leaving 8 bases not matched to a gene. Germline CDR1 and CDR2: SGHRS and YFSETQ. As DNA, the CDR3 is TGCGCCAGCAGCTTGGGGACGGGAGGGCTCGGCAATGAGCAGTTCTTC. Protein sequence: CASSLGTGGLGNEQFF.

This clonotype was seen repeatedly, ten times or more. This chain links TRBV28 with TRBJ2-7; either TRBD1 or TRBD2 may fit D (5 bases each). The CDR3 has 16 amino acids. CDR1 and CDR2 from the germline V gene are MDHEN and SYDVKM. With 0 bases removed from V and 5 bases from J, the gap between germline ends came to 17 bases. CDR3 coding DNA: TGTGCCAGCAGTTTATGGCAGGGATCGGGGTGGGACGAGCAGTACTTC. Translating gives CASSLWQGSGWDEQYF.

This clonotype was recorded many times. V and J are TRBV5-1 and TRBJ2-1; the D is unclear. The V gene lost 5 bases and the J gene lost 9 bases, with 9 bases spanning the gap. The CDR3 has 11 amino acids. Per germline, CDR1 SGHRS and CDR2 YFSETQ. The CDR3 reads CASSLGGEQFF. CDR3 nucleotides: TGCGCCAGCAGTCTCGGCGGTGAGCAGTTCTTC.

V is TRBV20-1 and J is TRBJ1-5; D is unclear. Germline CDR1 is DFQATT and CDR2 is SNEGSKA (reference sequence). V gave up 3 bases and J gave up 0 bases, with 12 bases separating them. The CDR3 has 15 residues. DNA for the CDR3: TGCAGTGCTAGTATACGGGGATATAGCAATCAGCCCCAGCATTTT. As protein: CSASIRGYSNQPQHF.

Only a few counts were recorded for this clonotype. This rearrangement joins TRBV25-1 to TRBJ2-5, with D possibly being TRBD1 (6 bases). Germline CDR1 and CDR2: MGHDK and SYGVNS. The CDR3 extends over 14 amino acids. Trimming pared 9 bases from V and 4 bases from J, leaving 18 bases between. The CDR3 loop reads CASRLTGRGETQYF. The DNA of the CDR3 is TGTGCCAGTAGACTTACAGGGCGCGGAGAGACCCAGTACTTC. The variable domain in full, completed from reference TRBV25-1 and TRBJ2-5, reads EADIYQTPRYLVIGTGKKITLECSQTMGHDKMYWYQQDPGMELHLIHYSYGVNSTEKGDLSSESTVSRIRTEHFPLTLESARPSHTSQYLCASRLTGRGETQYFGPGTRLLVL.

This clonotype was seen repeatedly, ten times or more. This chain connects TRBV6-1 to TRBJ2-1, with 10 positions matching TRBD2. Germline lookup yields CDR1 MNHNS and CDR2 SASEGT. This CDR3 is 15 amino acids long. J gave up 8 bases and V 0 bases, and 4 bases lay outside the gene matches. Here the CDR3 reads CASSEALAGVDEQFF. CDR3 DNA: TGTGCCAGCAGTGAAGCGCTAGCGGGAGTGGATGAGCAGTTCTTC.

The chain uses TRBV6-1 and TRBJ2-1; 7 bases are a match to TRBD2. This CDR3 contains 12 residues. Germline V CDR1 and CDR2: MNHNS, SASEGT. V was clipped by 4 bases and J by 9 bases; unmatched bases: 3. The CDR3 sequence is CASSVGRGEQFF. The CDR3 DNA sequence: TGTGCCAGCAGTGTGGGGAGGGGTGAGCAGTTCTTC.

The table lists this clonotype with many counts. The chain uses TRBV25-1 and TRBJ2-3; 7 bases match TRBD2. Germline lookup yields CDR1 MGHDK and CDR2 SYGVNS. The CDR3 is 19 residues long. Trimming cost V 2 bases and J 2 bases; bases outside gene matches: 16. The CDR3 is CASSEGVLRREWLTDTQYF. CDR3 DNA sequence: TGTGCCAGCAGTGAAGGGGTGTTGCGGCGGGAGTGGCTCACAGATACGCAGTATTTT.

This clonotype has at least ten counts. This sequence joins TRBV15 and TRBJ2-3; TRBD1 matches 7 bases. Germline V gives CDR1 LNHNV, CDR2 YYDKDF (reference sequence). After removal of 9 bases from V and 4 bases from J, the junction contained 10 bases not matched to a gene. CDR3 size: 14 residues. DNA of the CDR3: TGTGCCACTACACAGGGGTGGGTAGCAGATACGCAGTATTTT. Its translation: CATTQGWVADTQYF.

This clonotype was seen many times. V usage is TRBV10-3 and J usage is TRBJ2-7; D is undetermined. V dropped 10 bases and J dropped 4 bases, with 11 bases sitting between them. Per the germline V gene, CDR1 is ENHRY and CDR2 is SYGVKD. The CDR3 runs to 11 residues. The CDR3 sequence: CATATGYEQYF. CDR3 nucleotides: TGTGCCACAGCTACGGGTTACGAGCAGTACTTC.

Only a few counts were recorded for this clonotype. The chain employs TRBV14 and TRBJ1-1, with no clear D. This CDR3 has 12 amino acids. Germline CDR1 SGHDN, CDR2 FVKESK. V was trimmed by 4 bases and J by 6 bases, leaving 9 bases between them. In DNA form, the CDR3 reads TGTGCCAGCAGCCCCGGGTGGTCTGAAGCTTTCTTT. Translated, it gives CASSPGWSEAFF.

This clonotype has a count of ten or more. The chain links TRBV11-2 to TRBJ2-1; 9 bases map to TRBD2. Per the germline V gene, CDR1 is SGHAT and CDR2 is FQNNGV. V trimming: 3 bases; J trimming: 3 bases; junction bases outside the gene matches: 6. The CDR3 covers 16 residues. The CDR3 protein is CASSFRASGIYNEQFF. CDR3 bases: TGTGCCAGCAGCTTTAGGGCTAGCGGGATCTACAATGAGCAGTTCTTC.

This clonotype was counted many times. This rearrangement joins TRBV28 to TRBJ2-1; TRBD2 agrees at 11 bases. The ends lost 7 bases at V and 9 bases at J; junction bases unmatched: 5. There are 13 residues in the CDR3. Germline loops: CDR1 MDHEN, CDR2 SYDVKM. The CDR3 DNA reads as TGTGCCAGCATTATAGCGGGAGGGGGTGAGCAGTTCTTC. Protein sequence: CASIIAGGGEQFF.

This clonotype was seen repeatedly, ten times or more. This chain connects TRBV30 to TRBJ1-2; D possibly corresponds to TRBD1 (5 bases). The CDR3 length is 12 residues. Per the germline V gene, CDR1 is GTSNPN and CDR2 is SVGIG (reference sequence). V lost 2 bases and J 8 bases, leaving 12 bases between the germline ends. CDR3 DNA sequence: TGTGCCTGGAGTTCCGGGGCCCTAGGCTACACCTTC. Translation: CAWSSGALGYTF.

This clonotype has just a few counts. The rearrangement joins TRBV29-1 to TRBJ1-1; D gene unclear. Germline V gives CDR1 SQVTM, CDR2 ANQGSEA. The CDR3 totals 10 residues. Between the trimmed V and J ends, which lost 8 bases and 4 bases, there was a span of 8 bases. CDR3: CSTWGTEAFF. As DNA, the CDR3 is TGCAGCACCTGGGGCACTGAAGCTTTCTTT.

This clonotype came up many times. This chain connects TRBV6-1 to TRBJ2-4; no reliable D call. The CDR3 is 13 residues long. In germline, CDR1 is MNHNS, CDR2 SASEGT. With 1 base removed from V and 13 bases from J, the gap between germline ends came to 14 bases. CDR3 sequence: CASSEEVGRPQYF. Written as DNA, the CDR3 is TGTGCCAGCAGTGAAGAGGTTGGCAGACCCCAGTACTTC.

On this clonotype itself: The DNA is omitted, as the CDR3 cannot be located on it reliably, and the CDR3 follows TCRdb's listing. The genes are TRBV10-3 and TRBJ1-2; no DNA check was done on the table's D call, TRBD1. Germline V CDR1 and CDR2: ENHRY, SYGVKD. With termini counted, the CDR3 has 24 amino acids. CDR3 region: CAISAQGWSGANVLTFGAGYGYTF.

Comments on this clonotype: A much bigger clone sits one base away, suggesting this may be a read error. This chain links TRBV28 with TRBJ2-1; 7 bases map to TRBD1. V trimming: 10 bases; J trimming: 10 bases; junction bases outside the gene matches: 13. This CDR3 spans 13 amino acids. CDR1 is MDHEN and CDR2 is SYDVKM in the germline V gene. CDR3 amino acids: CAIGDSLPYEQFF. The CDR3 DNA reads TGTGCCATCGGGGACAGCCTTCCCTACGAGCAGTTCTTC.

This clonotype was seen repeatedly, ten times or more. V usage is TRBV7-9 and J usage is TRBJ1-2; weak D call: TRBD1 (5 bases). Per germline, CDR1 SEHNR and CDR2 FQNEAQ (reference sequence). The CDR3 loop spans 14 amino acids. The V end lost 5 bases, the J end lost 6 bases, and 16 bases lay between the germline ends. The DNA of the CDR3 is TGTGCCAGCAGCCCACGCGGGGGGAGCGATGGCTACACCTTC. Translation: CASSPRGGSDGYTF.

V is TRBV20-1 and J is TRBJ2-7, with unresolved D. The CDR3 is 13 amino acids. The germline V gene encodes CDR1 DFQATT and CDR2 SNEGSKA (reference sequence). V lost 2 bases and J lost 3, with 11 bases in between. The DNA of the CDR3 is TGCAGTGCTAGAACCCATACTTTCTACGAGCAGTACTTC. It translates to CSARTHTFYEQYF.

The chain combines TRBV2 with TRBJ1-4; D possibly corresponds to TRBD1 (6 bases). The CDR3 is 14 residues long. The V gene's germline CDR1 is SNHLY and CDR2 FYNNEI. The V gene lost 5 bases and the J gene lost 7 bases, with 14 bases spanning the gap. For the CDR3, the DNA is TGTGCCAGCAGTCCCGGGACAAGGGGTGAAAAACTGTTTTTT. Protein sequence: CASSPGTRGEKLFF.

This clonotype was counted many times. The rearrangement joins TRBV30 to TRBJ1-4, with unresolved D. Germline loops: CDR1 GTSNPN, CDR2 SVGIG (reference sequence). Trimming removed 0 bases from V and 7 bases from J, with 12 bases in between. The CDR3 totals 14 residues. CDR3 in DNA: TGTGCCTGGAGTGTGTCAGCCGGAGGTGAAAAACTGTTTTTT. It is translated as CAWSVSAGGEKLFF.